This TCR beta chain came from a study of Graves' ophthalmopathy and Graves' hyperthyroidism. Donors with ophthalmopathy: moderate-to-severe activity, CAS ≥3, NOSPECS ≥4, duration under 3 months. Reliance was placed on clinical symptoms, serum thyroxine, TRAb, thyroid ultrasound and orbital computed tomography for diagnosis. The authors used Ficoll-Paque density gradient centrifugation to separate PBMCs. The input was 10 ml of fresh peripheral blood. General study results and limits: Ophthalmopathy could be told apart from stable hyperthyroidism by a 13-signature model (87.88% sensitivity, around 80% specificity).

Amplification of the TCR beta CDR3 regions used RNA transcripts (as template). After a first-round RT-PCR with HTBI primers, a second-round multiplex PCR was run. Via MiXCR, TCRdb re-called the multiplex PCR reads, giving one row per CDR3 protein. The table lists roughly 230,000 distinct CDR3 sequences, roughly 21% of them singletons. The length of the CDR3 is 16 residues. Germline V gives CDR1 MGHRA, CDR2 YSYEKL. V was pared by 0 bases and J by 4 bases, with 15 bases between. This clonotype was detected ten times or more. Its antigen is undetermined. The TCR originated in a woman in her forties or fifties with Graves' ophthalmopathy. The sample was peripheral blood. This sequence joins TRBV4-1 and TRBJ1-2; the D is unclear. The CDR3 DNA follows: TGCGCCAGCAGCCAAGATTCACATGGGCTGATCTATGGCTACACCTTC. This gives the protein CASSQDSHGLIYGYTF.